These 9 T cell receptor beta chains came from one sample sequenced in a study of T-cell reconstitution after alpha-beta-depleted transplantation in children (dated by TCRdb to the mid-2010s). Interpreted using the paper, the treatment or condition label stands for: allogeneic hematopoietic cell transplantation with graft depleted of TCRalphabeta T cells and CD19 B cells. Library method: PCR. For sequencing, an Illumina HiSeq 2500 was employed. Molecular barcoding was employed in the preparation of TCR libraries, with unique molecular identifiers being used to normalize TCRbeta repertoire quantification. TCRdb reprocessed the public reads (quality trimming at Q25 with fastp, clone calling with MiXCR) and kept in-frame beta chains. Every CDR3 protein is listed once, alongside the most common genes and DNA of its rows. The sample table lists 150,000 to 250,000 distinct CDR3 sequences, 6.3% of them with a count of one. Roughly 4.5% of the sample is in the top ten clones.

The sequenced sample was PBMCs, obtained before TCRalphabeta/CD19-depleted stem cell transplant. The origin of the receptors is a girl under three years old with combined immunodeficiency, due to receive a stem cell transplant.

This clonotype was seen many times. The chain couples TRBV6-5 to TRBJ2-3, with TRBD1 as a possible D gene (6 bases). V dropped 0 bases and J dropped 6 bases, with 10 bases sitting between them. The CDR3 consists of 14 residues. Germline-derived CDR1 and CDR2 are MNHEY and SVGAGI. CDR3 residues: CASSYSKTGDTQYF. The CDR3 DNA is TGTGCCAGCAGTTACTCAAAGACAGGCGATACGCAGTATTTT.

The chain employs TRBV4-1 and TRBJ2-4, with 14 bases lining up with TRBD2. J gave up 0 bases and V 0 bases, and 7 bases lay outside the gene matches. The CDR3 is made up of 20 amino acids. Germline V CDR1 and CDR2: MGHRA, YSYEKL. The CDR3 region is CASSQDPTSGGARAKNIQYF. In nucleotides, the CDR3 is TGCGCCAGCAGCCAAGACCCGACTAGCGGGGGGGCCCGAGCCAAAAACATTCAGTACTTC.

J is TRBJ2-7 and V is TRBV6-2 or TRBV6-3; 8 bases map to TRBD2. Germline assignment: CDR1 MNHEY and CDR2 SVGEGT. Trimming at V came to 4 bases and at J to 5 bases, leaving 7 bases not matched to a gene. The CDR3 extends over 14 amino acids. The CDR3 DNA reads TGTGCCAGCAGTTGGATTGGCGGGAGGAACGAGCAGTACTTC. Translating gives CASSWIGGRNEQYF.

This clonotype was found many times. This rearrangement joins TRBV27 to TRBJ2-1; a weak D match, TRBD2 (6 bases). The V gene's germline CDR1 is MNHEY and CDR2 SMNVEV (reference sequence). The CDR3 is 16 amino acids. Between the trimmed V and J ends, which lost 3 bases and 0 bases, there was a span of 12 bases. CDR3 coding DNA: TGTGCCAGCAGTTTGTATAGCGGTAGCTCCTACAATGAGCAGTTCTTC. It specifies CASSLYSGSSYNEQFF.

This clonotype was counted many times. CDR3 DNA sequence: TGCAGCGTTGCCGGCGGAAACAATCAGCCCCAGCATTTT. As protein: CSVAGGNNQPQHF. The chain links TRBV29-1 to TRBJ1-5; the D is unclear. Germline V gene sequence: CDR1 SQVTM, CDR2 ANQGSEA. The CDR3 runs 13 residues. Trimming removed 4 bases from V and 3 bases from J, with 10 bases in between.

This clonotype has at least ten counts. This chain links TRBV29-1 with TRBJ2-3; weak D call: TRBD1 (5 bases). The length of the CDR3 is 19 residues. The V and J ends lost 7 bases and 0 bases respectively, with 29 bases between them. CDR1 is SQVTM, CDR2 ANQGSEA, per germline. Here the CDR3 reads CSANSGADRTWVSTDTQYF. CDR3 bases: TGCAGCGCCAACTCTGGGGCGGACCGCACGTGGGTTAGCACAGATACGCAGTATTTT.

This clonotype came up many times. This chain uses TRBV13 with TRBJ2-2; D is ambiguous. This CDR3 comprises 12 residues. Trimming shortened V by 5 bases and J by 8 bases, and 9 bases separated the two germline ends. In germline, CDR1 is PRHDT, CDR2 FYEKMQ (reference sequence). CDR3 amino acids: CASSRRGGELFF. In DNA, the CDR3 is TGTGCCAGCAGCCGACGAGGAGGGGAGCTGTTTTTT.

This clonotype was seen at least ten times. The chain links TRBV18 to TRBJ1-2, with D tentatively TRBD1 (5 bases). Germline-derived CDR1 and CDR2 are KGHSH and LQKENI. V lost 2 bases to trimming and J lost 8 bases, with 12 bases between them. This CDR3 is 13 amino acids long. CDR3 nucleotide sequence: TGTGCCAGCTCACCAGCAGGGAACCAGGGCTACACCTTC. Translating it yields CASSPAGNQGYTF.

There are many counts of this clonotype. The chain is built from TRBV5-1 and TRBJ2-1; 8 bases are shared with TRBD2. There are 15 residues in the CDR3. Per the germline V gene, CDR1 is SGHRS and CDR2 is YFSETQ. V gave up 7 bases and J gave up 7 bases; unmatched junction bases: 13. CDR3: CASRPGLGGENEQFF. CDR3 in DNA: TGCGCCAGCCGACCGGGACTAGGAGGAGAGAATGAGCAGTTCTTC. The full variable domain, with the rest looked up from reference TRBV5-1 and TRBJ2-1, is KAGVTQTPRYLIKTRGQQVTLSCSPISGHRSVSWYQQTPGQGLQFLFEYFSETQRNKGNFPGRFSGRQFSNSRSEMNVSTLELGDSALYLCASRPGLGGENEQFFGPGTRLTVL.